This T cell receptor beta chain was documented in a study of T cells in Graves' hyperthyroidism and ophthalmopathy. Amplified regions were TCR beta CDR3 sequences from RNA transcripts. The HTBI primer set served for first-round RT-PCR of the TCR CDR3. TCRdb re-called the multiplex PCR reads through MiXCR, storing one row per CDR3 protein. This table holds under 700,000 distinct CDR3 sequences, over 15% found once. V was clipped by 0 bases and J by 2 bases, with 12 bases between them. The CDR3 has 16 amino acids. CDR1 SGHTA and CDR2 FQGNSA come from the germline V gene. This clonotype was recorded at least ten times. Patients were aged 18 to 65, had disease duration under 2 months, and had newly diagnosed hyperthyroidism. The PBMCs had their origin in 10 ml of fresh peripheral blood.

The sequence was obtained from a woman younger than 35 with Graves' hyperthyroidism. The material sequenced was blood. The rearrangement uses TRBV7-2 and TRBJ2-3, with D possibly being TRBD1 or TRBD2 (5 bases each). In DNA, the CDR3 is TGTGCCAGCAGCTTAGCTGGGGGTCCATCCACAGATACGCAGTATTTT. Protein: CASSLAGGPSTDTQYF.